The sequence of this T cell receptor beta chain was determined in a study of blood T cell repertoires in COVID-19 (TCRdb year 2020). Regarding the study in general: Samples covering the acute and convalescent phases of COVID-19 were provided by collaborators in the United States, Italy and Spain. The prospective study material was composed of cDNA or gDNA derived from T cells, B-cell-depleted T cells, or PBMCs. The dataset comprised deeply sampled blood TCRbeta repertoires from subjects exposed to, actively infected with, or recovered from COVID-19. A freely available public database, intended as a resource for researchers studying the immune response to SARS-CoV-2, is where the repertoires were released. The samples were drawn from the first 160 participants of the ongoing ImmuneRACE study and from 950 to 1,500 subjects provided by 6 global collaborators. A de-identified subject ID, COVID-19 status, age in years and sex were almost always included in the sample metadata. Where available, HLA class I and class II types were obtained from metadata supplied by the sample provider rather than from assay-based typing. Study-wide findings and limitations: The quantity of clinical and demographic metadata differed by source and by participant and was supplied without curation.

The collaborating institutions used their own protocols to collect whole blood in K2EDTA tubes. For TCRbeta analysis, collaborator samples were shipped as frozen whole blood, as isolated PBMCs, or as DNA extracted from either sample type. TCRbeta CDR3 regions were amplified from genomic DNA using the immunoSEQ Assay, a bias-controlled multiplex PCR. As for the authors' bioinformatics: The number of nucleated cells in each sample was estimated from the amplification of reference gene primers within the assay. To quantify the absolute abundance of each unique TCRbeta CDR3 rearrangement, sequence reads were collapsed and filtered. Productive Simpson clonality was computed per sample as the square root of Simpson's diversity index over productive rearrangements. This immuneACCESS table, as held by TCRdb, lists in-frame sequences with V and J called but not all clones. Of the missing ones, under half trace to an unresolved V gene in checked studies; the others have no known cause. V, J and clone size were drawn from that table, and D and trimming were deduced from the DNA. The sample has about 140,000 clones on record, approximately 89% of them singletons. The ten most abundant clones make up about 1.8% of the sample.

Of note for this clone: The target of this receptor is not known. No base-level quality is on record; no much larger clone is a single base apart.

The CDR3 has 17 amino acids, counting the end cysteine and phenylalanine. Only CDR3 DNA is held: 51 bases, read in frame from base 1. Ends trimmed: V by 6 bases, J by 5 bases; bases unmatched to a gene: 11. For CDR1 and CDR2, the germline V gene (reference sequence) lists LNHDA and SQIVND. Source material: peripheral blood. The V gene is TRBV19 and the J gene is TRBJ2-1; 12 junctional bases match TRBD1. This receptor was obtained from a woman aged 50 to 60 with acute or convalescent COVID-19. In nucleotides, the sequence is TGTGCCAGTAGCCCCTCAACCGGGACAGGGGGCAACAATGAGCAGTTCTTC. It is translated as CASSPSTGTGGNNEQFF. Joined to the reference TRBV19 and TRBJ2-1 proteins, this CDR3 gives the full variable domain: DGGITQSPKYLFRKEGQNVTLSCEQNLNHDAMYWYRQDPGQGLRLIYYSQIVNDFQKGDIAEGYSVSREKKESFPLTVTSAQKNPTAFYLCASSPSTGTGGNNEQFFGPGTRLTVL.